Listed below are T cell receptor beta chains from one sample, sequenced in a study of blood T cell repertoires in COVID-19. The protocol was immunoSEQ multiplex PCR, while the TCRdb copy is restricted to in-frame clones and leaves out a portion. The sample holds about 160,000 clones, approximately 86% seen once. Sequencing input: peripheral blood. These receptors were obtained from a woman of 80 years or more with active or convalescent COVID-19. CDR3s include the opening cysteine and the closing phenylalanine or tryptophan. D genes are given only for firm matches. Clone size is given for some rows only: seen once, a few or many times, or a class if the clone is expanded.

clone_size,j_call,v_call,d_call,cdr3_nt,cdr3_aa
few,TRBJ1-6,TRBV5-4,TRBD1,TGTGCCAGCAGCTTGGGACAGGGTTATAATTCACCCCTCCACTTT,CASSLGQGYNSPLHF
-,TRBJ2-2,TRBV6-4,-,TGTGCCAGCAGTGACGGACAGAACACCGGGGAGCTGTTTTTT,CASSDGQNTGELFF
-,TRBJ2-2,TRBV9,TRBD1,TGTGCCAGCAGTACCTACCCGGGACAGGGCGCCGGGGAGCTGTTTTTT,CASSTYPGQGAGELFF
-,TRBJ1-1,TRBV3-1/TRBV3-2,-,TGTGCCAGCAGCCAGCAAGCCAGAGGAGCTTTCTTT,CASSQQARGAFF
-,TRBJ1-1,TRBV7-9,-,TGTGCCAGCATTTCCCCCCTCCTTGGGGGGGCTGAAGCTTTCTTT,CASISPLLGGAEAFF
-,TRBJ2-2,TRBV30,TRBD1,TGTGCCTGGAGTGGGGTGTTTGCAGGGGGTACCGGGGAGCTGTTTTTT,CAWSGVFAGGTGELFF
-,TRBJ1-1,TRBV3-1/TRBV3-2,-,TGTGCCAGCAGCCAGGGCTCCACTGAAGCTTTCTTT,CASSQGSTEAFF
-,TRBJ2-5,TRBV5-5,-,TGTGCCAGCAGCTTGGGAACCGGGACATTGGGAGAGACCCAGTACTTC,CASSLGTGTLGETQYF
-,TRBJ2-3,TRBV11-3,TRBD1,TGTGCCAGCAGCTCAGGGGGTAACACAGATACGCAGTATTTT,CASSSGGNTDTQYF
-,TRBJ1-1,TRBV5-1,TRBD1,TGCGCCAGCAGCTTGGTTTGGTGGGACAGGGTATCGGGCACTGAAGCTTTCTTT,CASSLVWWDRVSGTEAFF
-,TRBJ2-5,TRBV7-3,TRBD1,TGTGCCAGCAGCTTTATTCTTCGGTCGTTTTACAGGGGGGCAAAGACCCAGTACTTC,CASSFILRSFYRGAKTQYF
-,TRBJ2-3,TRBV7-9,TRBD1,TGTGCCAGCAGCTTAACAACAGGGGGCACAGATACGCAGTATTTT,CASSLTTGGTDTQYF
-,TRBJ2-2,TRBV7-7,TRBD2,TGTGCCAGCAGCTTAGCTAGCGGGACGAACACCGGGGAGCTGTTTTTT,CASSLASGTNTGELFF